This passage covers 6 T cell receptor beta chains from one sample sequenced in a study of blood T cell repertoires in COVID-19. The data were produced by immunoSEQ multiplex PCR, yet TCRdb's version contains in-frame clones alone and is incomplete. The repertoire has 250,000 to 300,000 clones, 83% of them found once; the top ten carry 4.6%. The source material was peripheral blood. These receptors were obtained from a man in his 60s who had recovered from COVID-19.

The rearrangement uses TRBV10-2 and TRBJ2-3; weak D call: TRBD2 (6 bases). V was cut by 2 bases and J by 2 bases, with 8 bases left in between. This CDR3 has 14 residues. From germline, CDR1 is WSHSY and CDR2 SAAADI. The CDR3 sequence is CASSEAGNTDTQYF. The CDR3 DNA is TGCGCCAGCAGTGAGGCGGGGAACACAGATACGCAGTATTTT.

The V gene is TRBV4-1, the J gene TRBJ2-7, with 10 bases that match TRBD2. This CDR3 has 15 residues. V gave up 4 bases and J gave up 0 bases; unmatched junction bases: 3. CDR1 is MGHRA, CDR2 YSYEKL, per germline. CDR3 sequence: CASSRPSGGSYEQYF. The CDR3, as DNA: TGCGCCAGCAGCCGGCCTAGCGGGGGCTCCTACGAGCAGTACTTC.

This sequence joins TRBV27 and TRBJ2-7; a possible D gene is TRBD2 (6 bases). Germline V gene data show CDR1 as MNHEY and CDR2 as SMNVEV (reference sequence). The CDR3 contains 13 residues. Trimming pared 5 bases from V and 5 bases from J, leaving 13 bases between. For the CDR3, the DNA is TGTGCCAGCAGTCCCCGGGGACTTCACGAGCAGTACTTC. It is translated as CASSPRGLHEQYF.

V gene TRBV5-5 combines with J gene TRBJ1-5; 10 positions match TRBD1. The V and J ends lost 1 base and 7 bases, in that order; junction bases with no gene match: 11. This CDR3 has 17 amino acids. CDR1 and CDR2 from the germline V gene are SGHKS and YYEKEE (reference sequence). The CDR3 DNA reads TGTGCCAGCAGCTTGAGGCCTACGACAGGGGGCGGGCAGCCCCAGCATTTT. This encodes CASSLRPTTGGGQPQHF.

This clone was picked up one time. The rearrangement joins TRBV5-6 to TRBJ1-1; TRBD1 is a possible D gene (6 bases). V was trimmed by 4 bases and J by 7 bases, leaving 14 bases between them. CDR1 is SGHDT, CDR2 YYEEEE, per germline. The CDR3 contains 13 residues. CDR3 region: CASSPDRTVEAFF. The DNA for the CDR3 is TGTGCCAGCAGCCCGGATAGGACAGTTGAAGCTTTCTTT.

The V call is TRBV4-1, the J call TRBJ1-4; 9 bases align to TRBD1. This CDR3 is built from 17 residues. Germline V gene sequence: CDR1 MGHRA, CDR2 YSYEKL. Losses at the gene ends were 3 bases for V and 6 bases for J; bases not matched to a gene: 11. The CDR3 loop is CASSQVPGQGPYEKLFF. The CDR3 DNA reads TGCGCCAGCAGCCAGGTCCCGGGACAGGGACCCTATGAAAAACTGTTTTTT.